The next 8 T cell receptor beta chains were all read from a single sample in a study of T cell clonotyping in hematopoietic cell transplantation. Sequencing used immunoSEQ multiplex PCR; TCRdb keeps in-frame clones, though not all of them. The table records nearly 70,000 clones, roughly 93% of them present only once. Sequenced input: peripheral blood mononuclear cells. The receptor source for this set is a man aged 45-65 years in good health. Some clones in this sample may be carry-over from other donors' samples.

This rearrangement joins TRBV7-3 to TRBJ2-7; D unclear. Germline CDR1 SGHTA, CDR2 FQGTGA. The CDR3 runs 14 residues. The V end lost 5 bases, the J end lost 2 bases, and 13 bases lay between the germline ends. CDR3 DNA: TGTGCCAGCAGCACCGGCCGCGCCCCCTACGAGCAGTACTTC. It translates to CASSTGRAPYEQYF.

This chain links TRBV29-1 with TRBJ1-2, with 7 bases lining up with TRBD1. CDR3 length: 17 amino acids. Germline CDR1 SQVTM, CDR2 ANQGSEA. The J segment lost 4 bases and the V segment lost 2 bases, leaving 16 bases of the junction unmatched. The CDR3 nucleotides are TGCAGCGTTGAACTCCAGGACAGGTCGCTACCTGGCTATGGCTACACCTTC. This encodes CSVELQDRSLPGYGYTF.

This rearrangement joins TRBV28 to TRBJ1-5, with a possible D match to TRBD1 (5 bases). Per the germline V gene, CDR1 is MDHEN and CDR2 is SYDVKM. This CDR3 spans 15 amino acids. Trimming left V 2 bases short and J 4 bases short, with 12 bases between. CDR3 coding DNA: TGTGCCAGCAGTTTACCCAGGGTCTGGAATCAGCCCCAGCATTTT. Protein product: CASSLPRVWNQPQHF.

This clone appeared once. CDR3 DNA: TGTGCCAGCAGCCCTAGACAGGGGGGCTACTACGAGCAGTACTTC. It yields the protein CASSPRQGGYYEQYF. The V and J genes are TRBV14 and TRBJ2-7, with 9 bases identical to TRBD1. J was trimmed by 3 bases and V by 4 bases; bases with no gene match: 7. The CDR3 is 15 amino acids. The germline V gene encodes CDR1 SGHDN and CDR2 FVKESK.

Regarding this clone: The same CDR3 arises from other DNA sequences in this sample as well. The chain links TRBV27 to TRBJ2-7; no reliable D call. From germline, CDR1 is MNHEY and CDR2 SMNVEV (reference sequence). The V gene lost 2 bases and the J gene lost 6 bases, with 8 bases spanning the gap. This CDR3 has 12 residues. The CDR3 region is CASSLRGGEQYF. CDR3 bases: TGTGCCAGCAGTTTAAGAGGCGGCGAGCAGTACTTC.

The rearrangement links TRBV6-6 to TRBJ1-1, with 10 bases matching TRBD1. J was trimmed by 4 bases and V by 5 bases; bases with no gene match: 7. Per the germline V gene, CDR1 is MNHNY and CDR2 is SVGAGI (reference sequence). The CDR3 sequence is 15 residues long. The CDR3 loop is CASSPRDRGSTEAFF. Written as DNA, the CDR3 is TGTGCCAGCAGTCCCAGGGACAGGGGATCCACTGAAGCTTTCTTT.

The V and J genes are TRBV7-3 and TRBJ1-1; no clear D. The V gene's germline CDR1 is SGHTA and CDR2 FQGTGA. Trimming shortened V by 0 bases and J by 5 bases, and 10 bases separated the two germline ends. CDR3 length: 14 amino acids. As DNA, the CDR3 is TGTGCCAGCAGCTTAACGGGAAGTGGGACTGAAGCTTTCTTT. It specifies CASSLTGSGTEAFF.

The CDR3 bases are TGTGCCAGCAGCTTAGAAGGCGGTCGCACAGATACGCAGTATTTT. Its translation is CASSLEGGRTDTQYF. This chain links TRBV7-2 with TRBJ2-3; unclear D gene. CDR3 size: 15 residues. Trimming cost V 1 base and J 1 base, with 9 bases left between them. Germline values: CDR1 SGHTA, CDR2 FQGNSA.